The 25 T cell receptor beta chains reported below all come from one sample, sequenced in a study of control samples from healthy donors and cancer patients (dated by TCRdb to 2019 to 2021). The library was made by the immunoSEQ multiplex PCR assay. The table was pulled from immuneACCESS by TCRdb, which kept in-frame rearrangements only. Such tables lose some clones; where checked, under half of the loss comes from unresolved V genes, and the rest has no known cause. The sample has 90,000 to 150,000 clones on record, about nine tenths of them singletons. The top ten hold roughly 3.3% of the sample. Input material: blood. The origin of the receptors is a man aged 40-55 years in good health.

The chain joins TRBV4-1 to TRBJ1-2, with 10 bases identical to TRBD1. The CDR3 contains 16 residues. CDR1 and CDR2 from the germline V gene are MGHRA and YSYEKL. The V gene end was trimmed by 0 bases and the J gene end by 4 bases; junction bases not matched to a gene: 5. CDR3 DNA sequence: TGCGCCAGCAGCCAAGATAGGGGGACAGGGGTCTATGGCTACACCTTC. As protein: CASSQDRGTGVYGYTF.

This clone was counted a single time. The V gene is TRBV30, the J gene TRBJ2-2; D could derive from TRBD1 or TRBD2 (5 bases each). The V end was cut by 4 bases, the J end by 2 bases, with 11 bases between. This CDR3 has 14 amino acids. The germline V gene encodes CDR1 GTSNPN and CDR2 SVGIG (reference sequence). CDR3 sequence: CAWTRGYNTGELFF. Written as DNA, the CDR3 is TGTGCCTGGACCCGGGGCTATAACACCGGGGAGCTGTTTTTT.

DNA of the CDR3: TGTGCCAGCAGACAGGGGAAGGAGACTGAAGCTTTCTTT. It is translated as CASRQGKETEAFF. The J gene is TRBJ1-1, the V gene TRBV6-5; 7 nucleotides line up with TRBD1. Germline loops: CDR1 MNHEY, CDR2 SVGAGI. This CDR3 is 13 amino acids long. J gave up 5 bases and V 6 bases, and 6 bases lay outside the gene matches.

The sample holds a few counts of this clone. This chain connects TRBV15 to TRBJ2-1, with TRBD2 as a possible D gene (6 bases). Per the germline V gene, CDR1 is LNHNV and CDR2 is YYDKDF (reference sequence). The CDR3 sequence is 15 residues long. The V end lost 5 bases, the J end lost 5 bases, and 16 bases lay between the germline ends. The CDR3 is CATSWLGLLNNEQFF. Written as DNA, the CDR3 is TGTGCCACCAGCTGGCTGGGACTCCTTAACAATGAGCAGTTCTTC. Complete variable domain (other parts from reference TRBV15 and TRBJ2-1): DAMVIQNPRYQVTQFGKPVTLSCSQTLNHNVMYWYQQKSSQAPKLLFHYYDKDFNNEADTPDNFQSRRPNTSFCFLDIRSPGLGDTAMYLCATSWLGLLNNEQFFGPGTRLTVL.

The V gene is TRBV5-4, the J gene TRBJ1-1; no definite D call. Trimming cost V 0 bases and J 0 bases, with 3 bases left between them. The CDR3 is 13 residues long. Looked up from germline, CDR1 is SGHNT and CDR2 is YYREEE (reference sequence). The CDR3 DNA reads as TGTGCCAGCAGCTTGGGGGTGAACACTGAAGCTTTCTTT. It encodes CASSLGVNTEAFF.

A few counts support this clone. The chain employs TRBV12-3 or TRBV12-4 and TRBJ1-2; TRBD1 might be the D (5 bases). V was pared by 3 bases and J by 2 bases, with 7 bases between. This CDR3 spans 13 amino acids. This CDR3 reads CASSFAGNYGYTF. CDR3 sequence (DNA): TGTGCCAGCAGTTTCGCAGGGAACTATGGCTACACCTTC.

This chain connects TRBV7-8 to TRBJ2-1; 9 bases agree with TRBD2. The germline CDR1 and CDR2 sequences are SGHVS and FQNEAQ. J was trimmed by 8 bases and V by 1 base; bases with no gene match: 3. The CDR3 has 14 residues. The CDR3 protein is CASSLVRGGDEQFF. DNA of the CDR3: TGTGCCAGCAGCTTAGTGCGGGGGGGGGATGAGCAGTTCTTC.

The rearrangement links TRBV7-9 to TRBJ2-5; unclear D gene. V lost 1 base, J lost 8 bases, and 14 bases lay in between. Germline CDR1 reads SEHNR; CDR2 reads FQNEAQ (reference sequence). The CDR3 contains 14 residues. The CDR3 protein is CASSLETEFGTQYF. DNA for the CDR3: TGTGCCAGCAGCTTAGAGACGGAGTTTGGTACCCAGTACTTC. The whole variable domain, remainder taken from reference TRBV7-9 and TRBJ2-5, is DTGVSQNPRHKITKRGQNVTFRCDPISEHNRLYWYRQTLGQGPEFLTYFQNEAQLEKSRLLSDRFSAERPKGSFSTLEIQRTEQGDSAMYLCASSLETEFGTQYFGPGTRLLVL.

Written as DNA, the CDR3 is TGTGCCAGCAGCTTAGCAATGGACAGGTACCAGCATTTT. As protein: CASSLAMDRYQHF. The chain uses TRBV7-2 and TRBJ1-5; 7 bases are shared with TRBD1. Trimming removed 0 bases from V and 12 bases from J; junction bases left unmatched: 5. The CDR3 length is 13 residues. Germline-derived CDR1 and CDR2 are SGHTA and FQGNSA.

This clone was picked up one time. One end of the junction does not line up with germline, which may come from a read error. The CDR3 region is CASSQEFMGLKVF. CDR3 coding DNA: TGTGCCAGCAGCCAAGAATTCATGGGACTCAAGGTCTTT. The chain has TRBV14 and TRBJ1-4; tentatively, D is TRBD1 (5 bases). Germline CDR1 SGHDN, CDR2 FVKESK. The CDR3 extends over 13 amino acids.

The CDR3, as DNA: TGTGCCAGCAGTTACTCACGGCGGACGAACACCGGGGAGCTGTTTTTT. This sequence encodes CASSYSRRTNTGELFF. The J gene is TRBJ2-2, the V gene TRBV6-5; D uncertain. The V gene's germline CDR1 is MNHEY and CDR2 SVGAGI. The CDR3 has 16 residues. V was clipped by 0 bases and J by 0 bases, with 8 bases between them.

V usage is TRBV5-1 and J usage is TRBJ1-4; D is undetermined. The V end lost 4 bases, the J end lost 3 bases, and 19 bases lay between the germline ends. Per the germline V gene, CDR1 is SGHRS and CDR2 is YFSETQ. This CDR3 comprises 17 residues. CDR3 DNA: TGCGCCAGCAGCACAAGAGGCGGAAGGATGGCTAATGAAAAACTGTTTTTT. Its translation: CASSTRGGRMANEKLFF.

The chain employs TRBV5-1 and TRBJ1-4; D not certain. Germline CDR1 and CDR2: SGHRS and YFSETQ. The CDR3 loop spans 14 amino acids. Trimming removed 3 bases from V and 7 bases from J, with 13 bases in between. DNA of the CDR3: TGCGCCAGCAGCTCAGGACGGGGTGGTGAAAAACTGTTTTTT. It specifies CASSSGRGGEKLFF. The complete variable domain, with remaining parts taken from reference TRBV5-1 and TRBJ1-4, reads KAGVTQTPRYLIKTRGQQVTLSCSPISGHRSVSWYQQTPGQGLQFLFEYFSETQRNKGNFPGRFSGRQFSNSRSEMNVSTLELGDSALYLCASSSGRGGEKLFFGSGTQLSVL.

This chain uses TRBV10-3 with TRBJ1-6; 7 nucleotides align to TRBD1. The CDR3 is 15 amino acids. Germline lookup yields CDR1 ENHRY and CDR2 SYGVKD. The trim removed 6 bases at V and 0 bases at J, leaving 2 bases unmatched. The CDR3 DNA is TGTGCCATCAGCACAGGGGACTCCTATAATTCACCCCTCCACTTT. Its protein is CAISTGDSYNSPLHF.

The rearrangement uses TRBV5-1 and TRBJ2-2, with a possible D match to TRBD1 (5 bases). Germline V gene sequence: CDR1 SGHRS, CDR2 YFSETQ. The CDR3 loop spans 15 amino acids. V was cut by 4 bases and J by 5 bases, with 15 bases left in between. The CDR3, as DNA: TGCGCCAGCAGCCGTGACAGAGTGGGAACCGGGGAGCTGTTTTTT. This sequence encodes CASSRDRVGTGELFF.

The chain combines TRBV6-2 or TRBV6-3 with TRBJ1-1; no clear D gene. There are 15 residues in the CDR3. The ends were cut back, 0 bases at V and 4 bases at J, with 12 bases in the middle. Germline CDR1 is MNHEY and CDR2 is SVGEGT. CDR3 sequence (DNA): TGTGCCAGCAGTTACTCGCAGTTGATAGGCACTGAAGCTTTCTTT. As protein: CASSYSQLIGTEAFF.

This clone was detected a few times. This sequence joins TRBV6-5 and TRBJ1-1; 7 nucleotides match TRBD1. Germline trimming cut 5 bases from V and 1 base from J; bases unmatched to any gene: 7. CDR3 length: 15 amino acids. CDR1 and CDR2 from the germline V gene are MNHEY and SVGAGI. Here the CDR3 DNA reads TGTGCCAGCAGTAATCAGGGGGGCTCGAACACTGAAGCTTTCTTT. This encodes CASSNQGGSNTEAFF.

V is TRBV19 and J is TRBJ1-4; D remains unclear. The CDR3 runs to 14 residues. V gave up 5 bases and J gave up 5 bases, with 12 bases separating them. Germline CDR1 reads LNHDA; CDR2 reads SQIVND (reference sequence). CDR3 coding DNA: TGTGCCAGTAGTCGTTCGAGAGGGAATGAAAAACTGTTTTTT. Protein product: CASSRSRGNEKLFF.

In this sample, this clone turned up once. The chain combines TRBV5-1 with TRBJ2-1; no clear D. The CDR3 spans 14 residues. Trimming cost V 0 bases and J 4 bases, with 8 bases left between them. Germline V gene data show CDR1 as SGHRS and CDR2 as YFSETQ. CDR3 protein: CASSLGDLYNEQFF. As DNA, the CDR3 is TGCGCCAGCAGCTTGGGGGATCTGTACAATGAGCAGTTCTTC.

This chain joins TRBV20-1 and TRBJ2-1; D may be TRBD2 (6 bases). Between the trimmed V and J ends, which lost 4 bases and 6 bases, there was a span of 7 bases. Germline-derived CDR1 and CDR2 are DFQATT and SNEGSKA (reference sequence). This CDR3 comprises 11 residues. Here the CDR3 reads CSAMGGNEQFF. The CDR3 coding sequence is TGCAGTGCTATGGGGGGCAATGAGCAGTTCTTC.

The chain carries TRBV25-1 and TRBJ1-1, with D unresolved. Germline V lookup: CDR1 MGHDK, CDR2 SYGVNS. The CDR3 spans 12 residues. The V gene lost 2 bases and the J gene lost 11 bases, with 12 bases spanning the gap. CDR3 sequence reads: CASSERFVPAFF. The CDR3 DNA reads as TGTGCCAGCAGTGAAAGATTCGTCCCGGCTTTCTTT.

This chain links TRBV5-6 with TRBJ1-4; 7 nucleotides line up with TRBD1. The trim removed 2 bases at V and 0 bases at J, leaving 4 bases unmatched. This CDR3 is built from 16 residues. The germline V gene encodes CDR1 SGHDT and CDR2 YYEEEE. CDR3 amino acids: CASSFRQGATNEKLFF. CDR3 DNA sequence: TGTGCCAGCAGCTTTCGACAGGGTGCAACTAATGAAAAACTGTTTTTT.

This chain links TRBV12-3 or TRBV12-4 with TRBJ1-2; D is unclear. Trimming removed 6 bases from V and 7 bases from J, with 15 bases in between. This CDR3 has 13 residues. The CDR3 loop reads CASSYLGGGGYTF. The DNA for the CDR3 is TGTGCCAGCAGCTATTTGGGTGGTGGTGGCTACACCTTC.

To note about this clone: Other DNA sequences in this sample translate to the same CDR3. The V gene is TRBV19, the J gene TRBJ2-3, with D unresolved. V was trimmed by 5 bases and J by 0 bases, leaving 6 bases between them. This CDR3 has 13 amino acids. The V gene's germline CDR1 is LNHDA and CDR2 SQIVND (reference sequence). CDR3 residues: CASSSLSTDTQYF. Here the CDR3 DNA reads TGTGCCAGTAGTTCCCTGAGCACAGATACGCAGTATTTT.

V usage is TRBV12-3 or TRBV12-4 and J usage is TRBJ1-2; D is ambiguous. CDR3 size: 13 residues. The V gene lost 5 bases and the J gene lost 8 bases, with 15 bases spanning the gap. As DNA, the CDR3 is TGTGCCAGCAGTCCATGGACGGTGGGCGGCTACACCTTC. Protein sequence: CASSPWTVGGYTF.